This T cell receptor beta chain emerged from a study of T cell repertoires in cytomegalovirus infection. Turning to the study itself: TCR beta signatures that were public indicated CMV infection and matching HLA type. Study conclusions and caveats: Cumulative frequency (of public TCR beta family members) identified carriers of CMV plus the relevant HLA. Across the ex vivo response, the dominant clonotypes were HLA-C-restricted CMV-specific TCR beta clonotypes.

V lost 4 bases and J lost 2, with 15 bases in between. In germline, CDR1 is MNHEY, CDR2 SVGEGT. The CDR3 contains 15 residues. About this clonotype: What it recognizes is unknown.

Via MiXCR, TCRdb re-called the reads, giving one row per CDR3 protein. The sample has 100,000 to 150,000 distinct CDR3 sequences, over 30% seen once. This TCR was recovered from a human donor in good health (CMV status not recorded). Some clones in this sample may be carry-over from other donors' samples. The V gene is TRBV6-2 or TRBV6-3, the J gene TRBJ2-7; D not certain. This material consisted of CD8+ T cells from cultured PBMCs, taken from culture after CMV antigen stimulation. The CDR3, as DNA: TGTGCCAGCAGTTCTCCCACGACAATCCCCTACGAGCAGTACTTC. As protein: CASSSPTTIPYEQYF.